This TCR beta chain is drawn from a study of identical twins. TCRdb re-analysed the 5' RACE reads in MiXCR, keeping a single row per CDR3 protein. The profile shows a few hundred thousand distinct CDR3 sequences, roughly 24% of them singletons. The sample also formed part of further work on T cells expressing NK-cell markers.

Sequenced sample: CD4+ T cells sorted from blood. The clonotype was recovered from a woman aged 18-29 years in good health.

CDR3 protein: CASSRGGEYGYTF. CDR3 nucleotide sequence: TGTGCCAGCAGCCGTGGGGGGGAGTATGGCTACACCTTC. The chain joins TRBV6-1 to TRBJ1-2; perhaps TRBD1 as D (5 bases). Germline V CDR1 and CDR2: MNHNS, SASEGT. With 6 bases removed from V and 5 bases from J, the gap between germline ends came to 13 bases. CDR3 length: 13 residues.